The TCR beta chain under discussion was sequenced for a study of identical twins. This clonotype was seen a handful of times. The germline gives CDR1 SGHAT, CDR2 FQDESV (reference sequence). The germline V and J ends were trimmed by 5 bases and 0 bases, with 21 bases remaining between them. The CDR3 has 18 residues. TCRdb analysed the 5' RACE reads with MiXCR anew, one entry per CDR3 protein. The sample contains around 500,000 distinct CDR3 sequences, 14% of which appear only once. This same sample was also taken into another study, of yellow fever vaccine responses in identical twins.

The sample was CD4+ T cells sorted from blood. This chain uses TRBV11-1 with TRBJ2-3; no clear D gene. The clonotype comes from a woman aged 18-30 years in good health. The CDR3 nucleotides are TGTGCCAGCAGCCTCGGACCTGACAAGCAGATGAGCACAGATACGCAGTATTTT. Translation gives CASSLGPDKQMSTDTQYF.